One T cell receptor beta chain is described in this entry. What it recognizes is unknown. Second-dose recipients at about 4 or about 12 weeks were treated as one pooled group. The data derive from a study of T cell responses to AZD1222 COVID-19 vaccine. Study-level results: Donors in the cohort were predominantly white British and more often female, and clonal diversity was possibly underestimated. Only five to seven AZD1222 recipients tested seropositive at baseline.

The germline CDR1 and CDR2 sequences are SGDLS and YYNGEE. The CDR3 totals 14 residues. Trimming removed 3 bases from V and 7 bases from J; junction bases left unmatched: 4. Produced via immunoSEQ multiplex PCR; TCRdb's table is partial and in-frame only. The sample carries 60,000 to 80,000 clones, 80% recorded once. This specimen was peripheral blood, taken 28 days after the second AZD1222 dose. The chain has TRBV9 and TRBJ2-1; 10 bases map to TRBD2. The TCR sequence derives from an adult who received the AZD1222 COVID-19 vaccine. This CDR3 reads CASSAGLAVNEQFF. The CDR3 nucleotides read TGTGCCAGCAGCGCAGGACTAGCGGTTAATGAGCAGTTCTTC.